Described below is a single T cell receptor beta chain sequence and its context. The antigen it recognizes is unknown. It has no much larger one-base neighbor in the sample; base qualities were not kept. These data are taken from a study of blood T cell repertoires in COVID-19 (dated by TCRdb to about 2020). Looking at the study overall: Collaborator samples came from the United States, Italy and Spain and covered acute and convalescent phases of COVID-19. The prospective study material was composed of cDNA or gDNA derived from T cells, B-cell-depleted T cells, or PBMCs. Subjects who had been exposed to COVID-19, were actively infected with it, or had recovered from it provided the deeply sampled blood TCRbeta repertoires that made up the dataset. The repertoires were released in a freely available public database intended as a resource for research on the immune response to SARS-CoV-2. Samples were obtained from the ongoing ImmuneRACE study (first 160 participants) and from some 1,200 subjects provided by 6 global collaborators. Nearly every sample came with metadata listing a de-identified subject ID, COVID-19 status, age in years and sex. HLA class I and class II types, where available, came from metadata supplied by the sample provider rather than from assay-based typing. Results and caveats for the whole study, not just this receptor: How much clinical and demographic metadata was included differed by source and by participant, and the metadata was provided uncurated.

Whole blood was collected in K2EDTA tubes by collaborating institutions according to the institutions' own protocols. Collaborator samples were shipped for TCRbeta analysis as frozen whole blood, isolated PBMCs, or DNA extracted from either sample type. TCRbeta CDR3 regions were amplified from genomic DNA using the immunoSEQ Assay, a bias-controlled multiplex PCR. The paper's processing steps were these. Nucleated cell counts per sample were estimated from amplification of reference gene primers within the assay. To quantify the absolute abundance of each unique TCRbeta CDR3 rearrangement, sequence reads were collapsed and filtered. For each sample, productive Simpson clonality was calculated as the square root of Simpson's diversity index across productive rearrangements. TCRdb carries this immuneACCESS record with in-frame sequences only. Its versions omit some clonotypes, under half of them owing to an unresolved V gene in the studies checked, with the rest unexplained. V and J calls and clone size are copied from that table; D and trimming were computed from the DNA. Counted in this sample were roughly 87,000 clones; approximately 85% of them appeared once. The ten most abundant clones make up roughly 25% of the sample.

CDR1 and CDR2 are drawn from the germline V gene: KGHSH, LQKENI. V trim: 3 bases; J trim: 0 bases; unmatched bases: 6. The CDR3, cysteine through phenylalanine, is 16 amino acids long. The kept DNA is CDR3 alone, 48 bases in frame from the first base. The sequence joins TRBV18 to TRBJ1-1; a stretch of 8 junction bases matches TRBD1. This TCR derives from a human donor in a cohort sampled during active COVID-19. The sample comprised peripheral blood. The sequenced DNA is TGTGCCAGCTCACCTCCTCGGACAGGGATGAACACTGAAGCTTTCTTT. The encoded protein is CASSPPRTGMNTEAFF.